This TCR beta chain was obtained from a study of T cells in localized non-small cell lung cancer. Study-level results: Sequencing, confined to only one tumor region, leaves heterogeneity possible. The study linked higher blood T cell density to longer overall survival. It was uninvolved adjacent lung that showed the highest T cell clonality, exceeding tumor. Adjacent lung had a median about 55 of the 100 largest tumor clones.

This table comes from immunoSEQ multiplex PCR, and its TCRdb copy is limited to in-frame clones, with some not included. The repertoire holds more than 20,000 clones, with 80% to 90% as singletons. Germline V gene lookup returns CDR1 MGHDK and CDR2 SYGVNS. The CDR3 totals 13 residues. The ends were cut back, 7 bases at V and 10 bases at J, with 17 bases in the middle. Comments on this clone: The antigen is undetermined.

The receptor was derived from a man between 35 and 75 years old with stage II squamous cell lung carcinoma. The material sequenced was PBMCs, taken before any cancer treatment. This chain links TRBV25-1 with TRBJ1-5; D perhaps matches TRBD1 (5 bases). The CDR3 sequence: CASTGGPGGPQHF. In nucleotides, the CDR3 is TGTGCCAGCACTGGAGGGCCCGGGGGACCCCAGCATTTT.